What follows is one T cell receptor (beta chain) and its context. One base away lies a much larger clone, so this may be a sequencing read error. This entry is derived from a study of human T cells and chemical hapten exposure. Germline-derived CDR1 and CDR2 are LGHNA and YNFKEQ. The CDR3 runs 15 residues. MiXCR, applied by TCRdb to the RACE reads, yields one record per CDR3 protein. Here the sample spans 350,000 to 400,000 distinct CDR3 sequences, about 5.1% being singletons. As to time point: pre-sensitization, week 0. Treatment specified: therapeutic diphenylcyclopropenone sensitization with weekly scalp DPC.

Source: whole blood, taken in connection with sensitization to the hapten diphenylcyclopropenone (DPC). The rearrangement joins TRBV4-2 to TRBJ2-2; possible D gene TRBD2, 5 bases. The sequence was obtained from a woman aged 50 to 65 with alopecia areata. Some clones in this sample may be carry-over from other donors' samples. The CDR3 bases are TGTGCCAGCAGCCAAGCTACCACGAACACCGGGAAGCTGTTTTTT. Its protein product is CASSQATTNTGKLFF.